This TCR beta chain was sequenced during a study of identical twins. cDNA molecules carried unique molecular identifiers, and template switching added a universal primer site. TCRdb independently ran MiXCR on the 5' RACE reads; one entry per CDR3 protein. The sample carries roughly 290,000 distinct CDR3 sequences, about 8% recorded once. General observations from the study: Alpha sequences out of frame and shared by twins had excess low generation probability.

This clonotype was seen at least ten times. The antigen is not known. With V trimmed by 5 bases and J by 5 bases, 10 bases remained unmatched. Germline lookup yields CDR1 SGHTA and CDR2 FQGNSA. CDR3 length equals 16 residues. These data were also reused for a study on yellow fever vaccine responses in identical twins.

Specimen: memory (CD45RO+) T cells sorted from blood. The receptor was isolated from a woman aged 18-35 years in good health. The chain combines TRBV7-2 with TRBJ1-5; TRBD1 matches at 9 bases. Written as DNA, the CDR3 is TGTGCCAGCAGCGAGGAACAGGGGGCCAGGTATCAGCCCCAGCATTTT. Protein sequence: CASSEEQGARYQPQHF.